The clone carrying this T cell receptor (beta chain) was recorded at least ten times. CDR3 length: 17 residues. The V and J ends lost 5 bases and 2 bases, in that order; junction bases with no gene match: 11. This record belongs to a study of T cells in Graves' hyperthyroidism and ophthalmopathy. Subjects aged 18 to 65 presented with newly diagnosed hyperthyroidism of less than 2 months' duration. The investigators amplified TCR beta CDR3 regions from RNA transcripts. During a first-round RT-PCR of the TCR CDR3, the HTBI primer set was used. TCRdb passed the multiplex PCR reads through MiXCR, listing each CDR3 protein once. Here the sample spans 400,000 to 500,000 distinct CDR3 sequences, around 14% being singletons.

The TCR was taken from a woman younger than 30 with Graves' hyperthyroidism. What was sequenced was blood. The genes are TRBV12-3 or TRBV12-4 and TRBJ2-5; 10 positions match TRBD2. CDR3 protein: CASSTTLVLAGQETQYF. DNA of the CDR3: TGTGCCAGCAGTACCACCCTCGTACTAGCGGGGCAAGAGACCCAGTACTTC.